This TCR beta chain was identified in a study of T cell repertoires in MIS-A myocarditis. Some clones are missing from TCRdb's copy, which holds only in-frame ones; the method was immunoSEQ multiplex PCR. The profile shows over 5,500 clones, nearly 80% of them singletons. The germline CDR1 and CDR2 sequences are LNHNV and YYDKDF (reference sequence). The CDR3 consists of 15 residues. The J segment lost 7 bases and the V segment lost 0 bases, leaving 6 bases of the junction unmatched. This TCR was recovered from a man between 18 and 29 years old with fulminant myocarditis from multisystem inflammatory syndrome in adults (MIS-A) after COVID-19. Sequenced sample: interventricular septum heart tissue obtained at autopsy. The chain employs TRBV15 and TRBJ1-5; 7 bases match TRBD1. The DNA of the CDR3 is TGTGCCACCAGCAGAGATGGACAGGCTAACCAGCCCCAGCATTTT. It translates to CATSRDGQANQPQHF. The full variable domain, with the rest looked up from reference TRBV15 and TRBJ1-5, is DAMVIQNPRYQVTQFGKPVTLSCSQTLNHNVMYWYQQKSSQAPKLLFHYYDKDFNNEADTPDNFQSRRPNTSFCFLDIRSPGLGDTAMYLCATSRDGQANQPQHFGDGTRLSIL.